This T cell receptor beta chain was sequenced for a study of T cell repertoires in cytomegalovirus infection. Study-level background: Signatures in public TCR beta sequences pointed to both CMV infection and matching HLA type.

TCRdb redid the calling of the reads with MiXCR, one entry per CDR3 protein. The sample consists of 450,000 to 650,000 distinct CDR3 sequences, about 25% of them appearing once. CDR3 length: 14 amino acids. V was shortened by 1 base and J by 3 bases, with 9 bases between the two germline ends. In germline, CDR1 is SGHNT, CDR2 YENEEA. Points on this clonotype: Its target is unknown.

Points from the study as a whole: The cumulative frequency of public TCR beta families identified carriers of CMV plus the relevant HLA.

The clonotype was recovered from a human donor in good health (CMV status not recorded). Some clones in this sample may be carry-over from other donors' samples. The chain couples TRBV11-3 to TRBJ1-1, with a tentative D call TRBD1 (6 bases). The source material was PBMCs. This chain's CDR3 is CASSLGTGYTEAFF. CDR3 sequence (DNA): TGTGCCAGCAGCTTAGGAACAGGGTACACTGAAGCTTTCTTT.